This T cell receptor beta chain was recorded in a study of blood T cell repertoires in COVID-19. Study-level background: Samples representing acute and convalescent COVID-19 were sourced from the United States, Italy and Spain. The analysed material was cDNA or gDNA that came from T cells, B-cell-depleted T cells, or PBMCs.

V shed 0 bases and J 7 bases; nucleotides not matched to a gene: 12. Germline V gene data show CDR1 as MGHRA and CDR2 as YSYEKL. The CDR3 is 16 residues long. In the source study's methods: Reference gene primer amplification yielded estimated nucleated cell counts. TCRdb keeps only in-frame clones here, not all; method: immunoSEQ multiplex PCR. That table furnishes V, J and clone size, whereas the DNA furnished D and trimming. The sample contains approximately 100,000 clones, 85% to 95% of which appear only once. The material sequenced was peripheral blood. The TCR originated in a man in his forties or fifties with active COVID-19. The genes are TRBV4-1 and TRBJ2-7, with 7 bases matching TRBD1. As DNA, the CDR3 is TGCGCCAGCAGCCAAGAATTTGGACAGGTTCGCGTAGAGCAGTACTTC. Protein: CASSQEFGQVRVEQYF.